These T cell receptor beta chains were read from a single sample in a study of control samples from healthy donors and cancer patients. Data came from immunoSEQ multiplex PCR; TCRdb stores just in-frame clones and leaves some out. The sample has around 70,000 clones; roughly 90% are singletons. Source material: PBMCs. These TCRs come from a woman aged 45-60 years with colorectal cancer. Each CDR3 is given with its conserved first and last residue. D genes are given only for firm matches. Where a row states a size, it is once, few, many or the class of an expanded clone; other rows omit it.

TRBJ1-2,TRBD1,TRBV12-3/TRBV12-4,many,TGTGCCAGCAGTTCGCAGGACAGGGACAACACCTTC,CASSSQDRDNTF
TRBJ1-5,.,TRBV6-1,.,TGTGCCAGCAGTGAGAATTCTGGGGGAGCAAATCAGCCCCAGCATTTT,CASSENSGGANQPQHF
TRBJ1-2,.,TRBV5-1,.,TGCGCCAGCAGCTTGAAGATGCGGCAGGGACGTCCTAACTATGGCTACACCTTC,CASSLKMRQGRPNYGYTF
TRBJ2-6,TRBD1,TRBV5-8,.,TGTGCCAGCAGCACGGGACAGGTTTACTCTGGGGCCAACGTCCTGACTTTC,CASSTGQVYSGANVLTF
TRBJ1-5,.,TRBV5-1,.,TGCGCCAGCAGCTTGTGCAGCACAGGGAAGGTTGGAGGCAATCAGCCCCAGCATTTT,CASSLCSTGKVGGNQPQHF
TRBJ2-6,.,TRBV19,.,TGTGCCAGTAGTCCGGGAGCTACTGGGGCCAACGTCCTGACTTTC,CASSPGATGANVLTF
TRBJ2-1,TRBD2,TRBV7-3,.,TGTGCCAGCAGCAACCCTCCTCCTGGCGGGGGGGCTGTCAATGAGCAGTTCTTC,CASSNPPPGGGAVNEQFF
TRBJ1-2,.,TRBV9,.,TGTGCCAGCAGCGTAGAAGCCAACTATGGCTACACCTTC,CASSVEANYGYTF
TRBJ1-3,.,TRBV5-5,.,TGTGCCAGCAGCGGTGGGACGGTTGGAAACACCATATATTTT,CASSGGTVGNTIYF
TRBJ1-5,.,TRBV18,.,TGTGCCAGCTCACCGCTTGCCTCCAATCAGCCCCAGCATTTT,CASSPLASNQPQHF
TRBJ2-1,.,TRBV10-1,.,TGCGCCAGCAGTGACCCGGGACTGGGGCACAATGAGCAGTTCTTC,CASSDPGLGHNEQFF
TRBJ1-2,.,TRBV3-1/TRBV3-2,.,TGTGCCAGCAGCCAAGCGGGCACACTCTATGGCTACACCTTC,CASSQAGTLYGYTF
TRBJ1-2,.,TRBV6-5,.,TGTGCCGCCGGGGCAGCCACTAACTATGGCTACACCTTC,CAAGAATNYGYTF
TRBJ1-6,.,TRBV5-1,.,TGCGCCACCCGGGACAACAATTCACCCCTCCACTTT,CATRDNNSPLHF
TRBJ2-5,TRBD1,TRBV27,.,TGTGCCAGCAGTTCAGACCACAGGGGCGAGACCCAGTACTTC,CASSSDHRGETQYF
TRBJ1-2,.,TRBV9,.,TGTGCCAGCAGCGTAGGTAGTGGGGCCCGTAACTATGGCTACACCTTC,CASSVGSGARNYGYTF
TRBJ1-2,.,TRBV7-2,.,TGTGCCAGCAGCTTAGTAGCTAACTATGGCTACACCTTC,CASSLVANYGYTF
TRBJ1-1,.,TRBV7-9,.,TGTGCCAGCAGCTTAGAAGGTCGGTTGAACACTGAAGCTTTCTTT,CASSLEGRLNTEAFF
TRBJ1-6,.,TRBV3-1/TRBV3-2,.,TGTGCCAGCAGCTCAGGACTCGGACGACCCCTCCACTTT,CASSSGLGRPLHF
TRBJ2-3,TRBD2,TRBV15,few,TGTGCCACCAGCAGTGTAGCGGGGGGTACAGATACGCAGTATTTT,CATSSVAGGTDTQYF
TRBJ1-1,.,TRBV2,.,TGTGCCAGCAGTGAAGGGGAGAACACTGAAGCTTTCTTT,CASSEGENTEAFF
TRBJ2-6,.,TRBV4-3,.,TGCGCCAGCAGCCAAGATTCAGCTGGGACTGGGGCCAACGTCCTGACTTTC,CASSQDSAGTGANVLTF
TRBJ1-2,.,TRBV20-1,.,TGCAGTGCTAGTAGGGACGGCATAAACTATGGCTACACCTTC,CSASRDGINYGYTF
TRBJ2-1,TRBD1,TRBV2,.,TGTGCTGAGGCTGGACAGGCCTACAATGAGCAGTTCTTC,CAEAGQAYNEQFF
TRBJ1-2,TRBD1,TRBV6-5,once,TGTGCCAGCAGAATCGGGACAGACTATGGCTACACCTTC,CASRIGTDYGYTF
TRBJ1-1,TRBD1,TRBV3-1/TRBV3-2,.,TGTGCCAGCAGCCAACAACAGGGGAGCACTGAAGCTTTCTTT,CASSQQQGSTEAFF
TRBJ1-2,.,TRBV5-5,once,TGTGCCAGCAGCTTGGTACTGACCTATGGCTACACCTTC,CASSLVLTYGYTF
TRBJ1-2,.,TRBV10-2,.,TGCGCCAGCAGCGATCCCCCGGGGGACCAAACCTCTTATGGCTACACCTTC,CASSDPPGDQTSYGYTF
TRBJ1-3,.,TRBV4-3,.,TGCGCCAGCAGCCTCTCCCGGCAGCTGAAAAACTCTGGAAACACCATATATTTT,CASSLSRQLKNSGNTIYF
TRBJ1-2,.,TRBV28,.,TGTGCCAGCAGAGGAACAGGGACTAAAAACTATGGCTACACCTTC,CASRGTGTKNYGYTF
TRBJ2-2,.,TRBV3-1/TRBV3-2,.,TGTGCCAGCAGCGGCAGGGGCCTGGGCGGGGAGCTGTTTTTT,CASSGRGLGGELFF
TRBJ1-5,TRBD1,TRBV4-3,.,TGCGCCAGCAGCCGCGACAGGGGGCTAGGCAATCAGCCCCAGCATTTT,CASSRDRGLGNQPQHF
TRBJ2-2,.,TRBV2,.,TGTGCCAGCAGTGAAATGCATAACACCGGGGAGCTGTTTTTT,CASSEMHNTGELFF
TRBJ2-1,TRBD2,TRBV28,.,TGTGCCAGCAGCCCAACTAGCGGGGGGCCCTACAATGAGCAGTTCTTC,CASSPTSGGPYNEQFF
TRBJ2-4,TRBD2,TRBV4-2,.,TGTGCCAGCAGCCAAGATAGTACTAGCGGGTTCTTAGCCAAAAACATTCAGTACTTC,CASSQDSTSGFLAKNIQYF
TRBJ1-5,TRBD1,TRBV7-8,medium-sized,TGTGCCAGCAGCTTAGGCACAGGGGCTTCTCGCAATCAGCCCCAGCATTTT,CASSLGTGASRNQPQHF
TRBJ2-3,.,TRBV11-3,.,TGTGCCAGCAGCTTAGAGTTCGCGGATACGCAGTATTTT,CASSLEFADTQYF
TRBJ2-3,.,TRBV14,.,TGTGCCAGCAGGACCAACACAGATACGCAGTATTTT,CASRTNTDTQYF
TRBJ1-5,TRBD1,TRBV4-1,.,TGCGCCAGCAGCCAAGGACCTTGGGGACAGGGAGTGAGCAATCAGCCCCAGCATTTT,CASSQGPWGQGVSNQPQHF
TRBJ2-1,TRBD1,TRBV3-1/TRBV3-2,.,TGTGCCAGCAGCCACTCGCCGGGACAGACATACAATGAGCAGTTCTTC,CASSHSPGQTYNEQFF
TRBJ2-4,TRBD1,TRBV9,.,TGTGCCAGCACCGGGACAGGAGGAGACATTCAGTACTTC,CASTGTGGDIQYF
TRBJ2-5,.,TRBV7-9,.,TGTGCCAGCAACATAGTCCAAGAGACCCAGTACTTC,CASNIVQETQYF
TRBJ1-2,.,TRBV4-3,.,TGCGCCAGCAGCCAAGCTTACGGGGGGGATAACTATGGCTACACCTTC,CASSQAYGGDNYGYTF
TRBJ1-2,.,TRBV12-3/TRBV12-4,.,TGTGCCAGCAGCCAAACAGGGAGGTATGGCTACACCTTC,CASSQTGRYGYTF
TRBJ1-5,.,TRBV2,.,TGTGCCAGCAGTGAAGGTATCGGTGTGCAGGGCAATCAGCCCCAGCATTTT,CASSEGIGVQGNQPQHF